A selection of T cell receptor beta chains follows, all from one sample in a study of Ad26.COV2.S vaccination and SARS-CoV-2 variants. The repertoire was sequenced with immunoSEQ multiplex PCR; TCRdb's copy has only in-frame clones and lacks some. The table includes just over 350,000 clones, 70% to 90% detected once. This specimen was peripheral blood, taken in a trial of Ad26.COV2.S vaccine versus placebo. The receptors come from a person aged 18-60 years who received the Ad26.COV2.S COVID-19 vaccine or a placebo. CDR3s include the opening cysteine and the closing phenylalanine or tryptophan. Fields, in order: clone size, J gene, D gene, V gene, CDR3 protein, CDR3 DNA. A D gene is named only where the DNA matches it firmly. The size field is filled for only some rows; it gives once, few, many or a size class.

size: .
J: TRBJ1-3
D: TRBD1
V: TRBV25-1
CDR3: CASRGVGQGNTIYF
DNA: TGTGCCAGCAGGGGGGTGGGACAGGGAAACACCATATATTTT

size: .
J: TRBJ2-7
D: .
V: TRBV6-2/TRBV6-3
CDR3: CASSYIYSYEQYF
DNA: TGTGCCAGCAGTTACATCTACAGCTACGAGCAGTACTTC

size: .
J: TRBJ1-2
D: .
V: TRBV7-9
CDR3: CASSLTDFGYTF
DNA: TGTGCCAGCAGCTTAACTGACTTCGGCTACACCTTC

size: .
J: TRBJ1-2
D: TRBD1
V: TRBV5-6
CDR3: CASSVQGFYGYTF
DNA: TGTGCCAGCAGCGTACAGGGGTTCTATGGCTACACCTTC

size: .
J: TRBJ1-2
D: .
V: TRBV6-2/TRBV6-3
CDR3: CASSRGVSYGYTF
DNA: TGTGCCAGCAGCCGAGGGGTCAGCTATGGCTACACCTTC

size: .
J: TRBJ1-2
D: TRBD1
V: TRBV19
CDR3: CASSPSTGGPYGYTF
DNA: TGTGCCAGTAGTCCAAGTACAGGGGGCCCCTATGGCTACACCTTC

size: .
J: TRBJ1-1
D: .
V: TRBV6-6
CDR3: CASSSKAGATEAFF
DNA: TGTGCCAGCAGTTCAAAGGCCGGGGCCACTGAAGCTTTCTTT

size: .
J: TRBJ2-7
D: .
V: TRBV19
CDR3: CAKPDGSYEQYF
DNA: TGTGCCAAACCGGATGGCTCCTACGAGCAGTACTTC

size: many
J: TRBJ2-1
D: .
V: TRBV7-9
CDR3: CASSSVRRRGYNEQFF
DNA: TGTGCCAGCAGCTCGGTGCGGCGGCGAGGATACAATGAGCAGTTCTTC

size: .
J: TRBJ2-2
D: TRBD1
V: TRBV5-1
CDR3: CASSHRQGRKDGELFF
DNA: TGCGCCAGCAGCCATAGACAGGGGAGGAAGGACGGGGAGCTGTTTTTT

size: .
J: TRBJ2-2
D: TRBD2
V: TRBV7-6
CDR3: CASSLDWASGTGELFF
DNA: TGTGCCAGCAGCTTAGATTGGGCTAGCGGCACCGGGGAGCTGTTTTTT

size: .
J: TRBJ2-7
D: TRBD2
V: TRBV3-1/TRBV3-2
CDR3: CASSYLAGSSYEQYF
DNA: TGTGCCAGCAGTTACTTAGCGGGGAGCTCCTACGAGCAGTACTTC

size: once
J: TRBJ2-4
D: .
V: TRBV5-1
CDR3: CASSLSGQTQWGNIQYF
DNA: TGCGCCAGCAGCTTGAGTGGCCAAACCCAATGGGGAAACATTCAGTACTTC

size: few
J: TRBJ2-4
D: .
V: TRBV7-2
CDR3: CASSQSGGRANIQYF
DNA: TGTGCCAGCAGCCAAAGTGGGGGGCGGGCGAACATTCAGTACTTC

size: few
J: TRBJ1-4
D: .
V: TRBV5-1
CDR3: CASSLGTVNEKLFF
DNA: TGCGCCAGCAGCTTGGGGACAGTGAATGAAAAACTGTTTTTT

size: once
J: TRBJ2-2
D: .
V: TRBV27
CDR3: CASKIWEDTGELFF
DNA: TGTGCCAGCAAGATATGGGAGGACACCGGGGAGCTGTTTTTT

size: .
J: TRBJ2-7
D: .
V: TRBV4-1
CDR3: CASSQDPQRLRQYF
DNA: TGCGCCAGCAGCCAAGATCCACAGCGTTTACGGCAGTACTTC

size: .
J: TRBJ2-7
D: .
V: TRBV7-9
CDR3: CAGSSGLNYEQYF
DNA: TGTGCCGGAAGTTCGGGGCTTAACTACGAGCAGTACTTC

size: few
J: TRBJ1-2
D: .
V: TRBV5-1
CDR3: CASSKDGFNYGYTF
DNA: TGCGCCAGCAGTAAGGACGGTTTTAACTATGGCTACACCTTC

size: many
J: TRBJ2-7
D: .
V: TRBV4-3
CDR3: CASSQDWAGTYEQYF
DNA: TGCGCCAGCAGCCAAGATTGGGCCGGGACCTACGAGCAGTACTTC

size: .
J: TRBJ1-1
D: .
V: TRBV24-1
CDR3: CATSDTREGAFF
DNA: TGTGCCACCAGTGACACCAGGGAAGGGGCTTTCTTT

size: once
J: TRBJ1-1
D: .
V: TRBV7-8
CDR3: CASSLLSRLWGHTEAFF
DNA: TGTGCCAGCAGCTTATTGAGCAGACTATGGGGACACACTGAAGCTTTCTTT

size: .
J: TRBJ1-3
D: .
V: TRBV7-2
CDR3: CASSLATAGNTIYF
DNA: TGTGCCAGCAGCTTAGCGACAGCTGGAAACACCATATATTTT

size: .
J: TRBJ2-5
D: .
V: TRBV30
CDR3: CAWSVLGGGASETQYF
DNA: TGTGCCTGGAGTGTACTGGGAGGGGGGGCATCAGAGACCCAGTACTTC

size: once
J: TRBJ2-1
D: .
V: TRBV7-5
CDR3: CVRSPGLAGVYNEQFF
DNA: TGTGTCAGAAGCCCGGGACTAGCGGGAGTCTACAATGAGCAGTTCTTC

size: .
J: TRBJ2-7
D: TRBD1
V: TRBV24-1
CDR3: CATSDLRTGKSHEQYF
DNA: TGTGCCACCAGTGATTTGCGGACAGGGAAATCCCACGAGCAGTACTTC

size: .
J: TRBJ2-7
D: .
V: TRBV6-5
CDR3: CASSYSIEAYEQYF
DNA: TGTGCCAGCAGTTACTCAATCGAGGCCTACGAGCAGTACTTC

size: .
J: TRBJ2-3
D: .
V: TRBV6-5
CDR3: CATKWGGAGTDTQYF
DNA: TGTGCCACCAAATGGGGGGGGGCCGGCACAGATACGCAGTATTTT

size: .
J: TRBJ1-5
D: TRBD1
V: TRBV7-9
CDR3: CASSTYRGSNQPQHF
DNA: TGTGCCAGCAGCACTTACAGGGGTAGCAATCAGCCCCAGCATTTT

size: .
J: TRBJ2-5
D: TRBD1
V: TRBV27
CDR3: CASSLTPLGTGGIETQYF
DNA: TGTGCCAGCAGTCTAACCCCCCTCGGGACAGGGGGAATAGAGACCCAGTACTTC

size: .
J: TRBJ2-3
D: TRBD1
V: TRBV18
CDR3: CASSPDRGEGTDTQYF
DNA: TGTGCCAGCTCACCAGACAGGGGTGAGGGCACAGATACGCAGTATTTT

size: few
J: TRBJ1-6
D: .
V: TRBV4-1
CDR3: CASSQVLRRDYNSPLHF
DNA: TGCGCCAGCAGCCAAGTCCTGCGCAGAGATTATAATTCACCCCTCCACTTT

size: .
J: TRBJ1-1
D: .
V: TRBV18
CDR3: CASSPKSENTEAFF
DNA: TGTGCCAGCTCACCCAAGAGTGAGAACACTGAAGCTTTCTTT

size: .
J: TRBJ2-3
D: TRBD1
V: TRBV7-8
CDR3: CASSPNQGASDTQYF
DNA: TGTGCCAGCAGCCCCAACCAGGGGGCGTCCGATACGCAGTATTTT

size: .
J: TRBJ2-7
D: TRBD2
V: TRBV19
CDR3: CASRKNAGTSASYEQYF
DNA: TGTGCCAGTAGGAAGAATGCCGGGACTAGCGCTTCCTACGAGCAGTACTTC

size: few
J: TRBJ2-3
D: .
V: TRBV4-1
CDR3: CASSQQPGLPIITDTQYF
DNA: TGCGCCAGCAGCCAGCAACCGGGACTCCCAATAATCACAGATACGCAGTATTTT

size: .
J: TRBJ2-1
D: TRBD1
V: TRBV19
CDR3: CASSIVPGQGRNEQFF
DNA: TGTGCCAGTAGTATAGTTCCGGGACAGGGTCGGAATGAGCAGTTCTTC

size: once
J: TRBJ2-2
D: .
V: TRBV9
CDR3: CASSEYPGELFF
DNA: TGTGCCAGCAGCGAATACCCCGGGGAGCTGTTTTTT

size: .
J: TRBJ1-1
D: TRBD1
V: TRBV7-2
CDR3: CASSPKGGSEAFF
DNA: TGTGCCAGCAGCCCGAAAGGGGGCAGTGAAGCTTTCTTT

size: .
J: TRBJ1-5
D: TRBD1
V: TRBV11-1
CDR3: CASSAGQPYQPQHF
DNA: TGTGCCAGCAGCGCGGGACAGCCTTATCAGCCCCAGCATTTT

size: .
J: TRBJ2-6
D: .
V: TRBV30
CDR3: CAWGGSGANVLTF
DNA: TGTGCCTGGGGAGGGTCTGGGGCCAACGTCCTGACTTTC

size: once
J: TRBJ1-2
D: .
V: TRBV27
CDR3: CASSLEGSYGYTF
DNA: TGTGCCAGCAGTTTAGAGGGGAGCTATGGCTACACCTTC

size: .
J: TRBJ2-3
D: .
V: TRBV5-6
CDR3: CAGSYWSTDTQYF
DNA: TGTGCCGGCAGCTATTGGAGCACAGATACGCAGTATTTT

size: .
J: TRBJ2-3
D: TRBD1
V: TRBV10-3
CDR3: CAISGQADTQYF
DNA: TGTGCCATCAGCGGACAGGCAGATACGCAGTATTTT

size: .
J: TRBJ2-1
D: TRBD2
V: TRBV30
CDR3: CAWSALAGSSYNEQFF
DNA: TGTGCCTGGAGTGCCTTAGCGGGGAGCTCCTACAATGAGCAGTTCTTC

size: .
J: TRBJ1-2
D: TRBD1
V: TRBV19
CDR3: CASTTDRDRDGYTF
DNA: TGTGCCAGTACCACTGACAGGGATCGGGATGGCTACACCTTC

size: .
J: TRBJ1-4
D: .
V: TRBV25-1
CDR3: CASSEFKAGEKLFF
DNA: TGTGCCAGCAGTGAGTTTAAGGCTGGAGAAAAACTGTTTTTT

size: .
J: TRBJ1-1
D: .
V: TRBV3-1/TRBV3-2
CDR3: CASSQEQGLYTEAFF
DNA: TGTGCCAGCAGCCAGGAGCAGGGGCTCTACACTGAAGCTTTCTTT

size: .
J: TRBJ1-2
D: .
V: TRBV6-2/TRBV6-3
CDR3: CASSYPGPGSYGYTF
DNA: TGTGCCAGCAGTTACCCCGGGCCGGGGAGCTATGGCTACACCTTC

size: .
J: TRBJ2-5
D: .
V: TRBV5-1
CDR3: CASSYQGSETQYF
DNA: TGCGCCAGCAGTTATCAGGGCTCAGAGACCCAGTACTTC

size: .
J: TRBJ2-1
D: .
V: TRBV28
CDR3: CASSPIGLQSYNEQFF
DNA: TGTGCCAGCAGTCCCATTGGACTACAGTCCTACAATGAGCAGTTCTTC

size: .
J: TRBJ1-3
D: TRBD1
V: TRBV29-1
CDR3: CSVATGSGNTIYF
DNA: TGCAGCGTCGCGACAGGGTCTGGAAACACCATATATTTT

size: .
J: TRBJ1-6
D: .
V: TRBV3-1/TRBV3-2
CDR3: CASSQDVGGWSPLHF
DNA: TGTGCCAGCAGCCAAGATGTGGGAGGGTGGTCACCCCTCCACTTT

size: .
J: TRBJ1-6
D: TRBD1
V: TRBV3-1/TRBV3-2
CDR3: CASSLNTGVNSPLHF
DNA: TGTGCCAGCAGCCTTAATACAGGGGTTAATTCACCCCTCCACTTT

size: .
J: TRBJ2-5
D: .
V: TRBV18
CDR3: CASSRASSQETQYF
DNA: TGTGCCAGCTCGCGTGCCTCTTCTCAAGAGACCCAGTACTTC

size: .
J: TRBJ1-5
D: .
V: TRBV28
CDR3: CASSLVAGEWLALNQPQHF
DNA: TGTGCCAGCAGTTTGGTGGCAGGGGAGTGGCTAGCTCTCAATCAGCCCCAGCATTTT

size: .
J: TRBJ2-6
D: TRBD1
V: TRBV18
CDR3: CASSPTTGGAAGANVLTF
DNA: TGTGCCAGCTCACCCACGACAGGGGGCGCGGCTGGGGCCAACGTCCTGACTTTC